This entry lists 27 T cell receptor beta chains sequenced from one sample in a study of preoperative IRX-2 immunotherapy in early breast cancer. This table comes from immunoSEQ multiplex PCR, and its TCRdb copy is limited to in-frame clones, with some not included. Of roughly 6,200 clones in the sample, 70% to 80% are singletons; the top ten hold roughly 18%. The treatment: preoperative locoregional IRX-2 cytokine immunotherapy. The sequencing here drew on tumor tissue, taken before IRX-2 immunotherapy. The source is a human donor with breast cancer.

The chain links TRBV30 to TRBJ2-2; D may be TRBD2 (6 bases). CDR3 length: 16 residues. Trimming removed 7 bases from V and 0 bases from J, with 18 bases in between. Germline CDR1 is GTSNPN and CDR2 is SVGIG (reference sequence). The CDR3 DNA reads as TGTGCCTCCTCCATGAGGGCGGGGACGAACACCGGGGAGCTGTTTTTT. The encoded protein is CASSMRAGTNTGELFF.

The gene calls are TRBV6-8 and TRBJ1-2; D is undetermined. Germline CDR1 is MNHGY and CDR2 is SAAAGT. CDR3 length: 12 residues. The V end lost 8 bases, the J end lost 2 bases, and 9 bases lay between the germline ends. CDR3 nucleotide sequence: TGTGCCAGCTTGCGAGGGAACTATGGCTACACCTTC. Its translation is CASLRGNYGYTF.

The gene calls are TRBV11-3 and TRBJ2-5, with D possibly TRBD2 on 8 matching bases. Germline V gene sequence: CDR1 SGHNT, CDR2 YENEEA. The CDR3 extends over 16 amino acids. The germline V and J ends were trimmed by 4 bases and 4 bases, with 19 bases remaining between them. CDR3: CASSSPGLGGRETQYF. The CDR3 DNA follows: TGTGCCAGCAGCTCCCCGGGACTAGGGGGCCGAGAGACCCAGTACTTC.

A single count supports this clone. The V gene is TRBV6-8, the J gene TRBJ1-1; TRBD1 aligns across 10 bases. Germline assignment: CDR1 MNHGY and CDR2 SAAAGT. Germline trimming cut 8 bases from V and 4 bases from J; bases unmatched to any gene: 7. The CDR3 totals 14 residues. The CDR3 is CASGLGQGSTEAFF. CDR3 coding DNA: TGTGCCAGCGGTCTGGGACAGGGGAGCACTGAAGCTTTCTTT.

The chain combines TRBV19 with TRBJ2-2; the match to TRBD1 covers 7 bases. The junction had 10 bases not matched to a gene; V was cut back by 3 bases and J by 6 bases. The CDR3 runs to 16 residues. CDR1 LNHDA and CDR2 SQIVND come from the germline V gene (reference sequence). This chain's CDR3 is CASSIAPRQGSGELFF. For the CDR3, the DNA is TGTGCCAGTAGTATTGCCCCCCGACAGGGCTCCGGGGAGCTGTTTTTT.

The CDR3, as DNA: TGTGCCAGCAGCGTATCAATGGGGTCGCTATCGCGCACCACAGATACGCAGTATTTT. It encodes CASSVSMGSLSRTTDTQYF. V usage is TRBV9 and J usage is TRBJ2-3, with no clear D. Germline-derived CDR1 and CDR2 are SGDLS and YYNGEE. This CDR3 is built from 19 residues. With 1 base removed from V and 2 bases from J, the gap between germline ends came to 23 bases.

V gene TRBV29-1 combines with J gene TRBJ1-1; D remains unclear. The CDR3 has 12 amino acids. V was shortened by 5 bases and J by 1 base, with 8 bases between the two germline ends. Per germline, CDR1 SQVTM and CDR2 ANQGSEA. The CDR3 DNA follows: TGCAGCGTTAAGGACGGGAACACTGAAGCTTTCTTT. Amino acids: CSVKDGNTEAFF.

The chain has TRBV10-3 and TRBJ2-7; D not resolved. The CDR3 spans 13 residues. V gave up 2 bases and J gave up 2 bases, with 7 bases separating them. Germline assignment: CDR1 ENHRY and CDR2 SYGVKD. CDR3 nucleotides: TGTGCCATCAGTGAGGGGCAGCCCTACGAGCAGTACTTC. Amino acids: CAISEGQPYEQYF.

Written as DNA, the CDR3 is TGTGCCAGCAGCCCAGGGACAGTCAGAAGCACAGATACGCAGTATTTT. Protein product: CASSPGTVRSTDTQYF. This sequence joins TRBV11-3 and TRBJ2-3, with 7 positions matching TRBD1. CDR3 length: 16 amino acids. The trim removed 5 bases at V and 0 bases at J, leaving 8 bases unmatched. Germline loops: CDR1 SGHNT, CDR2 YENEEA.

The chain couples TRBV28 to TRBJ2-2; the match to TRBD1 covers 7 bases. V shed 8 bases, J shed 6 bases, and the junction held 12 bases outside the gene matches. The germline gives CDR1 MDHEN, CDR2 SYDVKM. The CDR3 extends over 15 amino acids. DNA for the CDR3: TGTGCCAGCGTTCGGGACAGAGTTGGATCCGGGGAGCTGTTTTTT. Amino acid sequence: CASVRDRVGSGELFF. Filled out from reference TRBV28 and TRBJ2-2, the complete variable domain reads DVKVTQSSRYLVKRTGEKVFLECVQDMDHENMFWYRQDPGLGLRLIYFSYDVKMKEKGDIPEGYSVSREKKERFSLILESASTNQTSMYLCASVRDRVGSGELFFGEGSRLTVL.

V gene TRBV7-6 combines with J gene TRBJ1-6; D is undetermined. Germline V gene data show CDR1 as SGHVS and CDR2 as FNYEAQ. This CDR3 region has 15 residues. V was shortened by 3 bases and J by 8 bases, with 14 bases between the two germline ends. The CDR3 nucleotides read TGTGCCAGCAGCTTCGGGGATTTTTGGGATTCACCCCTCCACTTT. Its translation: CASSFGDFWDSPLHF.

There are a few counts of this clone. Here the CDR3 reads CASSRSTDTQYF. CDR3 DNA: TGTGCCAGCTCACGGAGCACAGATACGCAGTATTTT. V usage is TRBV18 and J usage is TRBJ2-3; D unresolved. CDR3 length: 12 residues. The V gene lost 4 bases and the J gene lost 0 bases, with 2 bases spanning the gap. Germline V gene sequence: CDR1 KGHSH, CDR2 LQKENI.

CDR3 loop: CASSVGGTDTQYF. The CDR3, as DNA: TGTGCCAGCAGCGTAGGAGGCACAGATACGCAGTATTTT. V gene TRBV9 combines with J gene TRBJ2-3; D remains unclear. The germline V and J ends were trimmed by 0 bases and 1 base, with 3 bases remaining between them. The germline gives CDR1 SGDLS, CDR2 YYNGEE. The CDR3 spans 13 residues. The full variable domain, in which reference TRBV9 and TRBJ2-3 provide the parts outside the CDR3, is DSGVTQTPKHLITATGQRVTLRCSPRSGDLSVYWYQQSLDQGLQFLIQYYNGEERAKGNILERFSAQQFPDLHSELNLSSLELGDSALYFCASSVGGTDTQYFGPGTRLTVL.

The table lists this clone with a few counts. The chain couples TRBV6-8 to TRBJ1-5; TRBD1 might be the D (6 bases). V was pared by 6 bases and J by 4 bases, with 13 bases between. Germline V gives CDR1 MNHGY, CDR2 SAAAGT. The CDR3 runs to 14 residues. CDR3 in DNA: TGTGCCAGCAGCCCCAGGGGAAAGAATCAGCCCCAGCATTTT. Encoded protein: CASSPRGKNQPQHF.

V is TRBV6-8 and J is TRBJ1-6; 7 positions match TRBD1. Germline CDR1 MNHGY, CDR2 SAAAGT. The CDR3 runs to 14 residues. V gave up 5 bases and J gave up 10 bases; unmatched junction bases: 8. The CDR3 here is CASSRTTGQSPLHF. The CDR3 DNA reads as TGTGCCAGCAGTCGCACGACAGGGCAATCACCCCTCCACTTT.

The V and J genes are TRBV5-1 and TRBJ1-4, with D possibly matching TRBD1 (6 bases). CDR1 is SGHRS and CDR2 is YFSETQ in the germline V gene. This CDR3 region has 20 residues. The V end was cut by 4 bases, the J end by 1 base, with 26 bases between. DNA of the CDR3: TGCGCCAGCAGCCCACTCGGGAGGGGCAGGGGTATTGGAACTAATGAAAAACTGTTTTTT. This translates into CASSPLGRGRGIGTNEKLFF.

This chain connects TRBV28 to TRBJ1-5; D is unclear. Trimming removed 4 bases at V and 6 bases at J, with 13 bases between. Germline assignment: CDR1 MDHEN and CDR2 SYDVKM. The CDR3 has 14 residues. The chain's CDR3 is CASSSPSGSQPQHF. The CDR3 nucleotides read TGTGCCAGCAGTTCCCCCTCCGGGAGTCAGCCCCAGCATTTT.

CDR3 sequence reads: CASSLGGRGGRTDTQYF. The CDR3 nucleotides read TGCGCCAGCAGCTTGGGTGGTCGGGGGGGCCGCACAGATACGCAGTATTTT. The chain employs TRBV5-1 and TRBJ2-3; TRBD2 matches 8 bases. The CDR3 is 17 residues long. The V segment lost 0 bases and the J segment 1 base; nucleotides outside the gene matches: 7. From germline, CDR1 is SGHRS and CDR2 YFSETQ.

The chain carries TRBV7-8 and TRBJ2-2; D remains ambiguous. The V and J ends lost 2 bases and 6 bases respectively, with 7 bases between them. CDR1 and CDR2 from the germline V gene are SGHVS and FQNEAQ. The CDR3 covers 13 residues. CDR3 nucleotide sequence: TGTGCCAGCAGCTTAAAGTGGCCCGGGGAGCTGTTTTTT. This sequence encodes CASSLKWPGELFF.

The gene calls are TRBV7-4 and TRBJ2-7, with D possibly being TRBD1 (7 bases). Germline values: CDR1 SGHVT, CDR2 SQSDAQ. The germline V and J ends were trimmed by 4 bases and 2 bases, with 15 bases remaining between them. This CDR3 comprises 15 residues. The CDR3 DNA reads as TGTGCCAGCAGCTCCAGGACAGGCGGGACCTACGAGCAGTACTTC. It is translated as CASSSRTGGTYEQYF.

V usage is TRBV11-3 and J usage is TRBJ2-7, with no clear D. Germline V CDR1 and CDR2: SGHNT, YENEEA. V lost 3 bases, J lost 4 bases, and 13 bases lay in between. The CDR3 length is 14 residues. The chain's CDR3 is CASSFRDGGYEQYF. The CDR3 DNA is TGTGCCAGCAGCTTTAGGGATGGTGGGTACGAGCAGTACTTC.

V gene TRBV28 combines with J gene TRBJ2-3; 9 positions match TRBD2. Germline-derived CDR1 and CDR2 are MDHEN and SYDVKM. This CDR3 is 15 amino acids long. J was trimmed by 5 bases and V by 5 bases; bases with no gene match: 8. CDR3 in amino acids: CASSATGLARDTQYF. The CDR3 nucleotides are TGTGCCAGCAGTGCCACAGGACTAGCGAGAGATACGCAGTATTTT.

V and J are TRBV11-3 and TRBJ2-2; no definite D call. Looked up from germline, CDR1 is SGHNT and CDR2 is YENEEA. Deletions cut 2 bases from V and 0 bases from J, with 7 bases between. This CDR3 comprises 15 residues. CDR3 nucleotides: TGTGCCAGCAGCTTATGGCAGGCGAACACCGGGGAGCTGTTTTTT. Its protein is CASSLWQANTGELFF.

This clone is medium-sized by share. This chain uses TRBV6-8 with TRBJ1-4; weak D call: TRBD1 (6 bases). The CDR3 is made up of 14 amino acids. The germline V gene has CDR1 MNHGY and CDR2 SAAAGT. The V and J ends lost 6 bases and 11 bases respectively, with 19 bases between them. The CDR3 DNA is TGTGCCAGCAGCCAACAGGGTAGAACGTTTAAACTGTTTTTT. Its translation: CASSQQGRTFKLFF.

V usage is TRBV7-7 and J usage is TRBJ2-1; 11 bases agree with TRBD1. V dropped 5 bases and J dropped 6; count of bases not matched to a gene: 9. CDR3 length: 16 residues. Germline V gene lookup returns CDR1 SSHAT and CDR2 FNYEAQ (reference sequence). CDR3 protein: CASSPNPGTGGNEQFF. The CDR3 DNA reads TGTGCCAGCAGCCCAAATCCTGGGACAGGGGGCAATGAGCAGTTCTTC.

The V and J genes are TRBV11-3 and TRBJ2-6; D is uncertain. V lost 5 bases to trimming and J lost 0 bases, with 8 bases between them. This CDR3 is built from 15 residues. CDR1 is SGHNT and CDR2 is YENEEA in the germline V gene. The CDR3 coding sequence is TGTGCCAGCAGCGTCACTGGCTCTGGGGCCAACGTCCTGACTTTC. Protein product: CASSVTGSGANVLTF. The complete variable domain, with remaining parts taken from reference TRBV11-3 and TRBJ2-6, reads EAGVVQSPRYKIIEKKQPVAFWCNPISGHNTLYWYLQNLGQGPELLIRYENEEAVDDSQLPKDRFSAERLKGVDSTLKIQPAELGDSAVYLCASSVTGSGANVLTFGAGSRLTVL.

DNA for the CDR3: TGTGCCAGCGGGAATTCGGGGGGTTACACTGAAGCTTTCTTT. Encoded protein: CASGNSGGYTEAFF. The chain recombines TRBV12-5 with TRBJ1-1; maybe TRBD1 (5 bases). The germline V gene encodes CDR1 LGHNT and CDR2 FRNRAP. The length of the CDR3 is 14 residues.